The sequence of this T cell receptor (beta chain) was determined in a study of blood T cell repertoires in COVID-19. The assay was immunoSEQ multiplex PCR, and TCRdb's table has in-frame clones only and misses some. The profile shows 150,000 to 170,000 clones, approximately 83% of them singletons. This CDR3 spans 13 amino acids. V lost 1 base to trimming and J lost 6 bases; unmatched junction nucleotides: 5. Germline V gene lookup returns CDR1 SQVTM and CDR2 ANQGSEA. Seattle's enrolled individuals joined amid active infection and were then monitored longitudinally. The source material was peripheral blood. The rearrangement uses TRBV29-1 and TRBJ2-7; 8 bases match TRBD2. This receptor was taken from an older woman with COVID-19, enrolled during active disease. The CDR3: CSVEGGRGGEQYF. The DNA of the CDR3 is TGCAGCGTTGAAGGAGGCCGGGGGGGCGAGCAGTACTTC.